A selection of T cell receptor beta chains follows, all from one sample in a study of T cells in Graves' hyperthyroidism and ophthalmopathy. TCRdb ran MiXCR on the multiplex PCR reads and lists one entry per CDR3 protein. The table includes about 500,000 distinct CDR3 sequences, 15% to 20% detected once. Sequencing was carried out using blood. All receptors derive from a woman under 40 with Graves' ophthalmopathy. The CDR3 runs from the conserved cysteine through the conserved F or W. Each record gives: V gene, clone size, J gene, D gene, CDR3 protein, CDR3 DNA. A D gene is named only where the DNA matches it firmly. Only part of the rows carry a size: once, few, many, or a class if the clone is expanded.

TRBV30	many	TRBJ1-2	-	CAWSRGQIGYTF	TGTGCCTGGAGTAGAGGACAGATTGGCTACACCTTC
TRBV9	-	TRBJ2-3	-	CASSTPRGPGTDTQYF	TGTGCCAGCAGCACACCGCGGGGTCCCGGCACAGATACGCAGTATTTT
TRBV28	few	TRBJ1-3	-	CASSLSLRTFSGNTIYF	TGTGCCAGCAGTTTATCTCTCAGGACCTTCTCTGGAAACACCATATATTTT
TRBV6-1	-	TRBJ2-2	-	CAGRKGAFFGGGPSNTGELFF	TGTGCCGGTCGGAAGGGGGCTTTTTTCGGGGGAGGGCCCTCGAACACCGGGGAGCTGTTTTTT
TRBV28	many	TRBJ1-4	-	CASSWGTVEKLFF	TGTGCCAGCAGTTGGGGGACGGTCGAAAAACTGTTTTTT
TRBV2	many	TRBJ2-1	TRBD2	CASSEGIGAGGPYNEQFF	TGTGCCAGCAGTGAAGGGATTGGGGCGGGAGGGCCTTACAATGAGCAGTTCTTC
TRBV19	-	TRBJ1-2	-	CASSTPYFYTF	TGTGCCAGTAGTACCCCATACTTCTACACCTTC
TRBV10-3	few	TRBJ1-1	-	CAISESETRTRGTEAFF	TGTGCCATCAGTGAGTCTGAGACAAGGACGCGGGGCACTGAAGCTTTCTTT
TRBV20-1	many	TRBJ2-7	TRBD2	CSARDFSSGTTYEQYF	TGCAGTGCTAGAGATTTTTCTAGCGGGACGACCTACGAGCAGTACTTC
TRBV20-1	many	TRBJ2-5	-	CSAREGGWKQETQYF	TGCAGTGCTAGAGAAGGCGGCTGGAAACAAGAGACCCAGTACTTC
TRBV6-7	few	TRBJ1-2	TRBD1	CASSGQAPAYGYTF	TGTGCCAGCAGTGGACAGGCGCCGGCCTATGGCTACACCTTC
TRBV7-9	-	TRBJ2-7	TRBD2	CASSWGGSYEQYF	TGTGCCAGCAGCTGGGGGGGGAGTTACGAGCAGTACTTC
TRBV2	many	TRBJ2-1	-	CASSYGNYNEQFF	TGTGCCAGCAGCTACGGGAACTACAATGAGCAGTTCTTC
TRBV4-1	-	TRBJ2-1	-	CASSQVYPGVDEQFF	TGCGCCAGCAGCCAAGTATATCCCGGAGTGGATGAGCAGTTCTTC
TRBV20-1	-	TRBJ2-1	TRBD2	CSARGTSGFTEQFF	TGCAGTGCTAGAGGAACTAGCGGGTTCACTGAGCAGTTCTTC
TRBV2	-	TRBJ1-2	-	CASRDPDYGYTF	TGTGCCAGCAGGGATCCGGACTATGGCTACACCTTC
TRBV27	-	TRBJ1-2	-	CASSPIAGPYNYGYTF	TGTGCCAGCAGTCCAATCGCCGGGCCCTATAACTATGGCTACACCTTC
TRBV11-1	many	TRBJ2-1	TRBD1	CASSPGQGRRDEQFF	TGTGCCAGCAGCCCAGGACAGGGACGGAGGGATGAGCAGTTCTTC
TRBV5-1	few	TRBJ2-7	TRBD1	CASSQRTGGYEQYF	TGCGCCAGCAGCCAACGGACAGGGGGCTACGAGCAGTACTTC
TRBV6-1	-	TRBJ1-1	-	CASKEQGHTEAFF	TGTGCCAGCAAAGAACAGGGTCACACTGAAGCTTTCTTT
TRBV4-2	many	TRBJ2-1	-	CASSQDAREAYNEQFF	TGTGCCAGCAGCCAAGATGCCAGGGAGGCCTACAATGAGCAGTTCTTC
TRBV3-1	-	TRBJ2-5	-	CARSQRESPETQYF	TGTGCCCGCAGCCAACGGGAATCTCCGGAGACCCAGTACTTC